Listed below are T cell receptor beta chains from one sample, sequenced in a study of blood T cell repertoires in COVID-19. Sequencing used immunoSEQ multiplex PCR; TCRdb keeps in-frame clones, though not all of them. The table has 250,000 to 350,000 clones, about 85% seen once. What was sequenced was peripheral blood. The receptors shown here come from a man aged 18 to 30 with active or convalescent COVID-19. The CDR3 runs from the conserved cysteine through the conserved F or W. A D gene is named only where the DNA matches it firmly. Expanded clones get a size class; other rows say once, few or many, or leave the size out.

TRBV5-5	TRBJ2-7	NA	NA	CASSFRSDREKYF	TGTGCCAGCAGCTTCCGCTCAGACAGAGAGAAGTACTTC
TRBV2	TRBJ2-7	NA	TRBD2	CASSEAQSSGSINEQYF	TGTGCCAGCAGTGAAGCGCAGTCTAGCGGGAGTATCAACGAGCAGTACTTC
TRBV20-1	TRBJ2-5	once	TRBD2	CSASSLAGVRETQYF	TGCAGTGCTAGTTCCCTAGCGGGAGTGAGAGAGACCCAGTACTTC
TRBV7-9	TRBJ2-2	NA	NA	CASSLVIVGLVTNTGELFF	TGTGCCAGCAGCTTAGTCATTGTGGGACTGGTAACGAACACCGGGGAGCTGTTTTTT
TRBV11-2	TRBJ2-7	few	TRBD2	CASSLSMLAVYEQYF	TGTGCCAGCAGCCTGTCGATGCTAGCGGTCTACGAGCAGTACTTC
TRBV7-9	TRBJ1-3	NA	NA	CASSQGTGNTIYF	TGTGCCAGCAGTCAGGGTACAGGAAACACCATATATTTT
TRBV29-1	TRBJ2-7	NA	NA	CSVDLTGVGEQYF	TGCAGCGTTGATCTCACGGGGGTGGGCGAGCAGTACTTC
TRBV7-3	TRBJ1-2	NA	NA	CASSLNFLGRAPYGYTF	TGTGCCAGCAGCTTAAATTTTTTGGGCAGGGCCCCCTATGGCTACACCTTC
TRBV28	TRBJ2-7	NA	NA	CASSSISHLDRDWSYEQYF	TGTGCCAGCAGTTCAATCTCCCACTTGGACCGGGACTGGTCCTACGAGCAGTACTTC
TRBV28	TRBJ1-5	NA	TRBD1	CASSFPRRGTGDSNQPQHF	TGTGCCAGCAGTTTTCCGCGACGAGGGACAGGGGATAGCAATCAGCCCCAGCATTTT
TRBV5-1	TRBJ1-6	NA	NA	CASSSQGGQSPLHF	TGCGCCAGCAGCTCACAGGGAGGGCAATCACCCCTCCACTTT
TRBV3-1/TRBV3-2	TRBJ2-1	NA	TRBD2	CASSLTSALSSYNEQFF	TGTGCCAGCAGCCTGACTAGCGCCCTAAGCTCCTACAATGAGCAGTTCTTC
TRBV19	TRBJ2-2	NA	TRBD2	CASSIREGRTGELFF	TGTGCCAGTAGCATCCGGGAGGGTCGCACCGGGGAGCTGTTTTTT
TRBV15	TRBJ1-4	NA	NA	CATSRDGTTNEKLFF	TGTGCCACCAGCAGAGACGGGACAACTAATGAAAAACTGTTTTTT
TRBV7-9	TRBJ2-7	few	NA	CASSLGGTGWEQYF	TGTGCCAGCAGCTTAGGCGGGACCGGTTGGGAGCAGTACTTC
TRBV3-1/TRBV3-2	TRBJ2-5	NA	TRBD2	CASSGRLAGGISYQETQYF	TGTGCCAGCAGCGGACGACTAGCGGGGGGAATTTCGTACCAAGAGACCCAGTACTTC
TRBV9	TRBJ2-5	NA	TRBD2	CASSVGLAGNVFGETQYF	TGTGCCAGCAGCGTAGGGCTAGCGGGAAACGTTTTCGGGGAGACCCAGTACTTC
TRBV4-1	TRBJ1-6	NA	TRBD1	CASSQPGQWPRSPLHF	TGCGCCAGCAGCCAGCCGGGACAGTGGCCTCGATCACCCCTCCACTTT
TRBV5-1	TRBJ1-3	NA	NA	CASSRGASGNTIYF	TGCGCCAGCAGCCGGGGGGCCTCTGGAAACACCATATATTTT
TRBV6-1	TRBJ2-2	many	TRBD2	CASSELAGDTGELFF	TGTGCCAGCAGTGAACTAGCGGGGGACACCGGGGAGCTGTTTTTT
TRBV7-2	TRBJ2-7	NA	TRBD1	CASSLGSGTGDLYEQYF	TGTGCCAGCAGCTTAGGTTCCGGGACAGGGGACCTCTACGAGCAGTACTTC
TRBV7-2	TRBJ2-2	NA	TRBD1	CASSSPDRGYTGELFF	TGTGCCAGCAGCTCTCCGGACAGGGGGTACACCGGGGAGCTGTTTTTT
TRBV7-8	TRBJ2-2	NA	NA	CASSLNPPSNTGELFF	TGTGCCAGCAGCTTAAACCCCCCGAGCAACACCGGGGAGCTGTTTTTT
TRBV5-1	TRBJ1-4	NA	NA	CASSWSYREGIEKLFF	TGCGCCAGCAGCTGGTCGTACAGGGAGGGGATTGAAAAACTGTTTTTT
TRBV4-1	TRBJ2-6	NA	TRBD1	CASSRTGTSGANVLTF	TGCGCCAGCAGTCGGACAGGGACCTCTGGGGCCAACGTCCTGACTTTC
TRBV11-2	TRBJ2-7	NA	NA	CASSFGISYEQYF	TGTGCCAGCAGCTTTGGCATTTCCTACGAGCAGTACTTC
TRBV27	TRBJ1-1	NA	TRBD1	CASSFRTGNTEAFF	TGTGCCAGCAGTTTTAGGACAGGGAACACTGAAGCTTTCTTT
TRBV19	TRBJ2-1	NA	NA	CASSIKHSSTFYNEQFF	TGTGCCAGTAGTATTAAACACTCTAGCACTTTCTACAATGAGCAGTTCTTC
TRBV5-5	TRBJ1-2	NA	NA	CASSLPTGNYGYTF	TGTGCCAGCAGCTTACCAACAGGCAACTATGGCTACACCTTC
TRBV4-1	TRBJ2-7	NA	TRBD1	CASSQDPGQGVEQYF	TGCGCCAGCAGCCAAGATCCCGGACAGGGTGTCGAGCAGTACTTC